The entry that follows covers one T cell receptor beta chain sequence. Its antigen is not identified. Other DNA sequences of this sample code for an identical CDR3. Repertoires were generated with immunoSEQ multiplex PCR, while TCRdb's copy carries only in-frame clones and drops some. The repertoire holds more than 550,000 clones, with about 90% as singletons. This specimen comes from a study of shared clonotypes between healthy human individuals. For the study at large: A couple of women and a few men aged 18 to 49 served as donors. Each donor contributed plates that comprised three CD4 naive, three CD4 memory, two CD8 naive and one CD8 memory. Study outcomes and limitations: Shared clonotypes across all four donors exceeded non-shared ones in generation probability. Naive subsets generally had larger estimated richness than memory subsets.

This CDR3 contains 10 residues. The V end lost 7 bases, the J end lost 8 bases, and 8 bases lay between the germline ends. Germline V gene data show CDR1 as SNHLY and CDR2 as FYNNEI. CD8 cells classed as naive were CD45RO-negative and positively selected for CCR7, excluding terminally differentiated effector memory CD45RA+ cells. The V call is TRBV2, the J call TRBJ1-2; no firm D call. The clonotype comes from a man aged 30 to 45 in good health. Input material: naive CD8+ T cells sorted from blood. The CDR3 DNA follows: TGTGCCAGCACCTTGGGGGGCTACACCTTC. As protein: CASTLGGYTF. Looking up the rest from reference TRBV2 and TRBJ1-2 gives the full variable domain: EPEVTQTPSHQVTQMGQEVILRCVPISNHLYFYWYRQILGQKVEFLVSFYNNEISEKSEIFDDQFSVERPDGSNFTLKIRSTKLEDSAMYFCASTLGGYTFGSGTRLTVV.